The clone carrying this T cell receptor (beta chain) was detected a few times. V trimming: 3 bases; J trimming: 7 bases; junction bases outside the gene matches: 1. The CDR3 contains 12 residues. CDR1 SGHTA and CDR2 FQGNSA come from the germline V gene. Together with a sample-barcoded 5' primer, a J-beta primer mix was included in a second PCR lasting about 7 to 11 cycles. MiXCR was run by TCRdb on the 5' RACE reads, yielding one entry per CDR3 protein. The sample consists of 800,000 to 950,000 distinct CDR3 sequences, 29% of them appearing once. Collection of roughly 9.8 milliliters of peripheral blood was performed for each donor. This sample was included in a study of blood T cells in healthy people across ages. In addition, the sample was reused for a study of T cells of mothers and their children.

The rearrangement joins TRBV7-2 to TRBJ1-1, with 8 bases lining up with TRBD1. The TCR originated in a woman aged 40 to 50 in good health. The sample was blood. This chain's CDR3 is CASSFGQGEAFF. CDR3 coding DNA: TGTGCCAGCAGCTTTGGACAGGGTGAAGCTTTCTTT.